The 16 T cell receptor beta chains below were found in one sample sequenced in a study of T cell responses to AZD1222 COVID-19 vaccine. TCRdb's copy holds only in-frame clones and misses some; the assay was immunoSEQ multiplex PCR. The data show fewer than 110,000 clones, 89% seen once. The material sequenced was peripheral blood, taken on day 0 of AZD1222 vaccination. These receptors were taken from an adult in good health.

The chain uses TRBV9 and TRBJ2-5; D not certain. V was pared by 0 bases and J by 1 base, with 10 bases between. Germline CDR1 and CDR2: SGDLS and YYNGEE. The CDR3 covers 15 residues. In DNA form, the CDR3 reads TGTGCCAGCAGCGTAGGTGGTGTGCTCCAAGAGACCCAGTACTTC. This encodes CASSVGGVLQETQYF.

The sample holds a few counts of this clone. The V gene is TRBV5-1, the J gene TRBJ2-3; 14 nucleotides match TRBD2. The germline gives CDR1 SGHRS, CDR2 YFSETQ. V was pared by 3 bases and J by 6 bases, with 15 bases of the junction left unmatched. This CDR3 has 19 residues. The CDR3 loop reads CASSYQGWTSGRKGDTQYF. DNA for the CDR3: TGCGCCAGCAGCTATCAGGGCTGGACTAGCGGGAGGAAGGGCGATACGCAGTATTTT.

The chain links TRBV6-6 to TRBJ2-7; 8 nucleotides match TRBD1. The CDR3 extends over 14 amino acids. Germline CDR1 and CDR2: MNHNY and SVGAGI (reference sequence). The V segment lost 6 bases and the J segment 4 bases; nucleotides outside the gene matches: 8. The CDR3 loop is CASRAGTGDYEQYF. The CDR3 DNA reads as TGTGCCAGCAGAGCCGGGACAGGAGATTACGAGCAGTACTTC.

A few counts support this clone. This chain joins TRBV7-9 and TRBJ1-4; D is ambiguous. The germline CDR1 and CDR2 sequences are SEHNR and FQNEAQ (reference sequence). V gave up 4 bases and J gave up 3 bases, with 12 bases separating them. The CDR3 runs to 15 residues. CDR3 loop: CASSSQSSANEKLFF. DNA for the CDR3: TGTGCCAGCAGCTCCCAATCCTCAGCTAATGAAAAACTGTTTTTT.

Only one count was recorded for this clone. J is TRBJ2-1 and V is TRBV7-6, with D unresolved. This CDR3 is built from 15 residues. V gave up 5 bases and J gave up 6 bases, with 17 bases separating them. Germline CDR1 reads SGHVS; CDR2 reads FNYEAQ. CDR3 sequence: CASSPRPGFGNEQFF. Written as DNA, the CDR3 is TGTGCCAGCAGCCCTCGGCCCGGGTTTGGCAATGAGCAGTTCTTC.

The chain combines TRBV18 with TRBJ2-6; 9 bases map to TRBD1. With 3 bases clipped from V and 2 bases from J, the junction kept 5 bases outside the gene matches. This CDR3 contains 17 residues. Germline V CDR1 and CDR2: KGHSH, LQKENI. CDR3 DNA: TGTGCCAGCTCACCGTGGACAGGGGAGGCTGGGGCCAACGTCCTGACTTTC. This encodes CASSPWTGEAGANVLTF. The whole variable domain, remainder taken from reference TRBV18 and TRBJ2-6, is NAGVMQNPRHLVRRRGQEARLRCSPMKGHSHVYWYRQLPEEGLKFMVYLQKENIIDESGMPKERFSAEFPKEGPSILRIQQVVRGDSAAYFCASSPWTGEAGANVLTFGAGSRLTVL.

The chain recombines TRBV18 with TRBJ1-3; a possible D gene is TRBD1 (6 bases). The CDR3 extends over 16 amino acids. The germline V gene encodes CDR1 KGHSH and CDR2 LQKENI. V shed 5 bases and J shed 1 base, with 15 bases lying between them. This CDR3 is CASSMPGARSGNTIYF. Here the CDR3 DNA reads TGTGCCAGCTCAATGCCAGGGGCAAGGTCTGGAAACACCATATATTTT.

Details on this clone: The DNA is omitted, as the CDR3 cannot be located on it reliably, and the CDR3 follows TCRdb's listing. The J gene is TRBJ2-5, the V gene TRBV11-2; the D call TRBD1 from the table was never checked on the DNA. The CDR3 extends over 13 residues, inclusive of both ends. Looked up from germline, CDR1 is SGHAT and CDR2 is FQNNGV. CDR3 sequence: CASSFGQGETQYF.

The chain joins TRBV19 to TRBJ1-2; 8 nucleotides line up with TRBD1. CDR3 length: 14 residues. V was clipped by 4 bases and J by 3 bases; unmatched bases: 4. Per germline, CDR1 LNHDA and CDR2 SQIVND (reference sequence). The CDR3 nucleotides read TGTGCCAGTAGTAGAACGGACAGGGACTATGGCTACACCTTC. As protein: CASSRTDRDYGYTF.

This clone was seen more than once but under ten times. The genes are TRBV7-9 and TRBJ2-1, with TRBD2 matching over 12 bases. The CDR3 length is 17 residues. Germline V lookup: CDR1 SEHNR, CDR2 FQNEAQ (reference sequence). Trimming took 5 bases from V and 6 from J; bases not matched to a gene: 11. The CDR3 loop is CASSALTSGRLGNEQFF. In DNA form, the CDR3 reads TGTGCCAGCAGCGCTCTGACTAGCGGGAGACTCGGCAATGAGCAGTTCTTC.

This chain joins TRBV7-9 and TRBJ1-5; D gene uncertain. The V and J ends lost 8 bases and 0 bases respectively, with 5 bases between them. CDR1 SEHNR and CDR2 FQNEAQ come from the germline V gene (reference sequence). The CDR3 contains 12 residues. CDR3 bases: TGTGCCAGCGGCTATAGCAATCAGCCCCAGCATTTT. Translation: CASGYSNQPQHF.

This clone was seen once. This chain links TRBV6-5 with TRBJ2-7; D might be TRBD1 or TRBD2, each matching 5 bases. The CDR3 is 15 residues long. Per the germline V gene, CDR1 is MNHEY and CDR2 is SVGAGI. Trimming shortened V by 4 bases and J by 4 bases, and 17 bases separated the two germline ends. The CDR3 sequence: CASSSQGGGTYEQYF. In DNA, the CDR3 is TGTGCCAGCAGTTCTCAGGGTGGGGGAACTTACGAGCAGTACTTC.

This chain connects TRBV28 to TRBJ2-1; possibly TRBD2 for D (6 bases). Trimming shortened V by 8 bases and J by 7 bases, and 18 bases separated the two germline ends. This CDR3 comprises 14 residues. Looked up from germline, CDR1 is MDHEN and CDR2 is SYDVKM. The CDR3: CASPTSLALNEQFF. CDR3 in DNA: TGTGCCAGCCCGACCTCACTAGCTTTAAATGAGCAGTTCTTC.

CDR3 loop: CASSSRPDQPQHF. In DNA, the CDR3 is TGTGCCAGCAGTTCCCGCCCCGATCAGCCCCAGCATTTT. The gene calls are TRBV12-3 or TRBV12-4 and TRBJ1-5; D is unclear. V was pared by 4 bases and J by 5 bases, with 9 bases between. This CDR3 contains 13 residues.

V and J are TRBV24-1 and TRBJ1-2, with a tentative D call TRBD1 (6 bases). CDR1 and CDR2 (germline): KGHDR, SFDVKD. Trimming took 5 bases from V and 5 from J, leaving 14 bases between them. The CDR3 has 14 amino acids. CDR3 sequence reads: CATSGGQTPYGYTF. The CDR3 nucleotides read TGTGCCACCAGTGGAGGACAGACCCCTTATGGCTACACCTTC.

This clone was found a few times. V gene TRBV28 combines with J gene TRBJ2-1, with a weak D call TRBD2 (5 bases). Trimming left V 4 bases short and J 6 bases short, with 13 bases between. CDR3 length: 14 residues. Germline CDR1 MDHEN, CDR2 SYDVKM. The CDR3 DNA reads TGTGCCAGCAGTTCGGAGGACCGCGTCAATGAGCAGTTCTTC. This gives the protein CASSSEDRVNEQFF.